The T cell receptor beta chain under discussion was sequenced for a study of OX40 agonist ivuxolimab in advanced cancers. The overall study: Cancers in dose escalation were hepatocellular, melanoma, renal cell and head and neck. Participants, roughly 81% male, averaged about 56 years of age, ranging from roughly 20 to 85. General study results and limits: At doses 0.1 to 3.0 mg/kg, CD4+ and CD8+ clones expanded. Average numbers of expanded clones were greater in CD8+ T cells than in CD4+.

Clones were sequenced by immunoSEQ multiplex PCR, and TCRdb holds only the in-frame ones, with some missing. This table has around 40,000 clones, approximately 83% appearing once. Worth noting for this clone: The antigen is undetermined. At one end the junction does not follow the germline gene, possibly because of a read error.

This CDR3 comprises 16 residues. CDR1 is MDHEN and CDR2 is SYDVKM in the germline V gene. The sequence was collected from an adult with an advanced solid tumor such as melanoma, head and neck, liver or kidney cancer. This sample comprised CD4+ or CD8+ T cells sorted from blood, obtained in a trial of the OX40 agonist ivuxolimab. The J gene is TRBJ2-4, the V gene TRBV28; D is perhaps TRBD2 (7 bases). CDR3 sequence: CASSLSGGWSKNLQYF. CDR3 DNA sequence: TGTGCCAGCAGTTTATCGGGGGGCTGGTCCAAAAACCTTCAGTACTTC. The entire variable domain, with the rest obtained from reference TRBV28 and TRBJ2-4, is as follows: DVKVTQSSRYLVKRTGEKVFLECVQDMDHENMFWYRQDPGLGLRLIYFSYDVKMKEKGDIPEGYSVSREKKERFSLILESASTNQTSMYLCASSLSGGWSKNLQYFGAGTRLSVL.